The clone carrying this T cell receptor beta chain was recorded many times. Its matching antigen is unknown. TCRdb redid the calling of the 5' RACE reads with MiXCR, one entry per CDR3 protein. The sample has fewer than 30,000 distinct CDR3 sequences; around 5.9% are singletons. The data derive from a study of early T cells in non-severe SARS-CoV-2 infection. Across the whole study: Investigators sequenced bulk RNA drawn from unsorted whole blood, and chains remained unpaired.

Study results and caveats: Database matching using VDJdb favored anti-spike CD8 responses, with private and CD4 specificities left missing.

There are 14 residues in the CDR3. Germline V gene data show CDR1 as MGHRA and CDR2 as YSYEKL. The germline V and J ends were trimmed by 1 base and 10 bases, with 16 bases remaining between them. The material sequenced was whole blood. The chain combines TRBV4-1 with TRBJ1-2; no clear D. This sequence was found in an adult who was a healthcare worker with PCR-confirmed SARS-CoV-2 infection or an uninfected control (not recorded which). The CDR3 DNA follows: TGCGCCAGCAGCCAAGTGGGCACCGATCTGGACTACACCTTC. Translating it yields CASSQVGTDLDYTF.